One and the same sample provided the 18 T cell receptor beta chains below, sequenced in a study of vaccination and CD4 T cells after COVID-19. Their cognate antigens are unknown. Cultured CD4+ T cells had their DNA profiled by the Oncomine TCR Beta short-read assay. TCRdb re-called the PCR reads through MiXCR, storing one row per CDR3 protein. The sample has more than 9,500 distinct CDR3 sequences, 20% to 25% seen once. Specified treatment: approximately nine-day PBMC culture with coronavirus spike peptide pools or control peptides (ViraFEST assay). Here the sequenced sample was CD4+ T cells from blood, cultured in vitro, taken before SARS-CoV-2 vaccination. The source of these receptors is a human donor who received a COVID-19 vaccine.

The chain recombines TRBV30 with TRBJ1-2; TRBD1 might be the D (5 bases). The CDR3 spans 14 residues. V was trimmed by 1 base and J by 0 bases, leaving 9 bases between them. CDR1 is GTSNPN, CDR2 SVGIG, per germline (reference sequence). The CDR3 loop is CAWSGGGPNYGYTF. DNA of the CDR3: TGTGCCTGGAGTGGGGGGGGACCTAACTATGGCTACACCTTC.

This clonotype was observed a few times. The chain combines TRBV5-6 with TRBJ1-4; D not certain. CDR1 and CDR2 from the germline V gene are SGHDT and YYEEEE. The CDR3 extends over 14 amino acids. Trimming pared 0 bases from V and 7 bases from J, leaving 10 bases between. The CDR3 DNA follows: TGTGCCAGCAGCTTGGGGAGTTTTGGTGAAAAACTGTTTTTT. It codes for CASSLGSFGEKLFF. Supplemented by reference TRBV5-6 and TRBJ1-4, the full variable domain reads DAGVTQSPTHLIKTRGQQVTLRCSPKSGHDTVSWYQQALGQGPQFIFQYYEEEERQRGNFPDRFSGHQFPNYSSELNVNALLLGDSALYLCASSLGSFGEKLFFGSGTQLSVL.

About this clonotype: The CDR3 carries no conserved terminal phenylalanine or tryptophan, so it likely arises from a read error. This chain joins TRBV5-4 and TRBJ1-1; tentatively, D is TRBD1 (5 bases). Trimming stripped 3 bases from V and 7 bases from J, with 19 bases between. The length of the CDR3 is 15 residues. Germline V gene sequence: CDR1 SGHNT, CDR2 YYREEE (reference sequence). This chain's CDR3 is CASSSARRRGDEAFL. CDR3 DNA sequence: TGTGCCAGCAGCTCCGCAAGACGGAGAGGGGATGAAGCTTTCCTT.

This rearrangement joins TRBV30 to TRBJ2-2; D is perhaps TRBD2 (6 bases). Germline values: CDR1 GTSNPN, CDR2 SVGIG (reference sequence). There are 14 residues in the CDR3. Trimming pared 7 bases from V and 5 bases from J, leaving 17 bases between. CDR3 coding DNA: TGTGCCTCGGGCCGGTTAGCGGCTACCGGGGAGCTGTTTTTT. This gives the protein CASGRLAATGELFF.

The chain couples TRBV29-1 to TRBJ1-1; TRBD1 aligns across 10 bases. Germline V CDR1 and CDR2: SQVTM, ANQGSEA. The trim removed 6 bases at V and 4 bases at J, leaving 5 bases unmatched. CDR3 length equals 13 residues. The CDR3 DNA follows: TGCAGCGTCGGGGGACAGGGGCTCACTGAAGCTTTCTTT. This codes for CSVGGQGLTEAFF.

This clonotype was found a few times. The J gene is TRBJ1-2, the V gene TRBV28; 9 nucleotides align to TRBD1. The CDR3 totals 13 residues. Germline V gene sequence: CDR1 MDHEN, CDR2 SYDVKM. After removal of 8 bases from V and 8 bases from J, the junction contained 9 bases not matched to a gene. CDR3 in DNA: TGTGCCAGCCGCCGGGACAGGGTGTCGGGCTACACCTTC. Encoded protein: CASRRDRVSGYTF.

V is TRBV7-8 and J is TRBJ1-2; 9 bases line up with TRBD1. CDR3 length: 14 residues. V dropped 5 bases and J dropped 4; count of bases not matched to a gene: 5. CDR1 and CDR2 from the germline V gene are SGHVS and FQNEAQ. This CDR3 is CASSVRDRAYGYTF. The CDR3, as DNA: TGTGCCAGCAGCGTACGGGACAGGGCCTATGGCTACACCTTC. Drawing the rest from reference TRBV7-8 and TRBJ1-2, the complete variable domain is GAGVSQSPRYKVAKRGQDVALRCDPISGHVSLFWYQQALGQGPEFLTYFQNEAQLDKSGLPSDRFFAERPEGSVSTLKIQRTQQEDSAVYLCASSVRDRAYGYTFGSGTRLTVV.

V is TRBV11-3 and J is TRBJ1-2, with TRBD1 as a possible D gene (5 bases). V lost 3 bases and J lost 4, with 12 bases in between. The CDR3 spans 14 residues. The germline V gene has CDR1 SGHNT and CDR2 YENEEA. CDR3 loop: CASSLGVGGYGYTF. The CDR3, as DNA: TGTGCCAGCAGCTTGGGGGTAGGAGGCTATGGCTACACCTTC.

The genes are TRBV7-2 and TRBJ1-5; 8 bases fit TRBD1. The trim removed 2 bases at V and 2 bases at J, leaving 11 bases unmatched. Germline V lookup: CDR1 SGHTA, CDR2 FQGNSA. The CDR3 covers 18 residues. DNA of the CDR3: TGTGCCAGCAGCTTATCGTCGCCCGACAGGGGAGGCAATCAGCCCCAGCATTTT. Translation: CASSLSSPDRGGNQPQHF.

The chain combines TRBV5-5 with TRBJ2-7; D is perhaps TRBD2 (5 bases). Germline V CDR1 and CDR2: SGHKS, YYEKEE (reference sequence). This CDR3 comprises 15 residues. V lost 4 bases to trimming and J lost 2 bases, with 16 bases between them. The CDR3 loop reads CASSPDGDSTYEQYF. CDR3 DNA: TGTGCCAGCAGCCCGGACGGGGATTCAACCTACGAGCAGTACTTC.

V gene TRBV19 combines with J gene TRBJ2-1, with 10 bases fitting TRBD1. This CDR3 contains 15 residues. J lost 8 bases, V lost 9 bases, and 13 bases had no gene match. In germline, CDR1 is LNHDA, CDR2 SQIVND (reference sequence). This CDR3 reads CASKPSGQGRHEQFF. The CDR3 DNA is TGTGCCAGCAAACCCTCGGGACAGGGGCGTCATGAGCAGTTCTTC.

The table lists this clonotype with a few counts. V and J are TRBV5-1 and TRBJ2-3; a possible D gene is TRBD2 (5 bases). V was pared by 2 bases and J by 11 bases, with 15 bases between. The germline V gene has CDR1 SGHRS and CDR2 YFSETQ. The CDR3 loop spans 13 amino acids. CDR3 bases: TGCGCCAGCAGCTTTACCGAGCCTACTAGGCAGTATTTT. This sequence encodes CASSFTEPTRQYF.

The chain uses TRBV29-1 and TRBJ1-6; 7 positions match TRBD1. Germline V gives CDR1 SQVTM, CDR2 ANQGSEA. Trimming took 7 bases from V and 2 from J; bases not matched to a gene: 5. The CDR3 extends over 14 amino acids. The CDR3 sequence: CSGDSRPYNSPLHF. In DNA, the CDR3 is TGCAGCGGGGACAGCCGACCCTATAATTCACCCCTCCACTTT.

This clonotype has only a few counts. The V call is TRBV21-1, the J call TRBJ2-7; TRBD1, the table's D call, was not compared with the DNA. TRBV21-1 is tagged as a pseudogene. This CDR3 is built from 12 residues. The CDR3 DNA sequence: TGTGCCAGAGGACAGGATTCCTCCGAGCAGTACTTC. Its protein is CARGQDSSEQYF.

The chain recombines TRBV7-2 with TRBJ2-5, with 12 bases aligning to TRBD2. In germline, CDR1 is SGHTA, CDR2 FQGNSA. This CDR3 has 15 residues. Trimming at V came to 3 bases and at J to 5 bases, leaving 4 bases not matched to a gene. The CDR3 reads CASSLRTSGDETQYF. The CDR3 DNA follows: TGTGCCAGCAGCTTGCGGACTAGCGGGGACGAGACCCAGTACTTC.

V and J are TRBV12-3 or TRBV12-4 and TRBJ1-2, with D perhaps matching TRBD1 (5 bases). The ends were cut back, 6 bases at V and 1 base at J, with 15 bases in the middle. The CDR3 consists of 15 residues. The DNA for the CDR3 is TGTGCCAGCAGGAAGGGCCGGGGGTATAACTATGGCTACACCTTC. It translates to CASRKGRGYNYGYTF.

Sample share makes this clonotype medium-sized. The gene calls are TRBV6-1 and TRBJ1-6; D gene uncertain. Germline CDR1 MNHNS, CDR2 SASEGT. V lost 3 bases and J 3 bases, leaving 6 bases between the germline ends. The CDR3 contains 14 residues. The DNA for the CDR3 is TGTGCCAGCAGTGACAGGCTCTATAATTCACCCCTCCACTTT. Its protein product is CASSDRLYNSPLHF.

The V call is TRBV19, the J call TRBJ1-5; D not certain. CDR3 length: 18 residues. The V and J ends lost 2 bases and 3 bases respectively, with 20 bases between them. Per germline, CDR1 LNHDA and CDR2 SQIVND (reference sequence). CDR3 in amino acids: CASSIRRPADQYNQPQHF. Here the CDR3 DNA reads TGTGCCAGTAGTATAAGGCGCCCGGCAGACCAGTACAATCAGCCCCAGCATTTT.